The source of this T cell receptor (beta chain) is a study of vaccination effects on CD4 cells after COVID-19. V gave up 2 bases and J gave up 4 bases, with 8 bases separating them. This CDR3 spans 12 amino acids. CDR1 GTSNPN and CDR2 SVGIG come from the germline V gene (reference sequence). Prior to sequencing, the ViraFEST assay stimulated PBMC with viral peptide pools, which expanded the antigen-specific CD4+ T cells. After less than twelve days in culture, the CD4+ T cells were isolated. Documented for the person is a PCR-confirmed SARS-CoV-2 infection occurring between March and December 2020. In the cultures, half the medium was exchanged for IL-2 medium on days 3 and 7. This clone was detected a few times. Its antigen is undetermined. Assay: immunoSEQ multiplex PCR; the TCRdb copy retains only in-frame clones and omits some. The table lists 26,000 or so clones, about four fifths of them singletons.

The chain links TRBV30 to TRBJ1-2; D remains ambiguous. The sequencing used CD4+ T cells from PBMCs cultured with HCoV-NL63 spike peptides, collected before COVID-19 vaccination. The sequence was collected from a human donor who had a prior SARS-CoV-2 infection. CDR3 loop: CAWSLSSYGYTF. CDR3 DNA: TGTGCCTGGAGTCTAAGTAGCTATGGCTACACCTTC.